This T cell receptor beta chain was obtained from a study of blood T cell repertoires in COVID-19. The CDR3 is made up of 16 amino acids. V gave up 5 bases and J gave up 6 bases; unmatched junction bases: 15. CDR1 and CDR2 from the germline V gene are KGHSH and LQKENI. The method was immunoSEQ multiplex PCR; TCRdb's version includes in-frame clones alone and lacks a portion of them. The table lists just over 300,000 clones, over 75% of them singletons, with around 4% in the top ten. Sequenced material: PBMCs or T cells enriched from blood (not recorded which). The source is a man under 40 who had recovered from COVID-19. The V call is TRBV18, the J call TRBJ1-2, with TRBD1 matching over 7 bases. The CDR3 coding sequence is TGTGCCAGCTCAAAACTGGGGACAGCACCCCAAAATGGCTACACCTTC. It translates to CASSKLGTAPQNGYTF.